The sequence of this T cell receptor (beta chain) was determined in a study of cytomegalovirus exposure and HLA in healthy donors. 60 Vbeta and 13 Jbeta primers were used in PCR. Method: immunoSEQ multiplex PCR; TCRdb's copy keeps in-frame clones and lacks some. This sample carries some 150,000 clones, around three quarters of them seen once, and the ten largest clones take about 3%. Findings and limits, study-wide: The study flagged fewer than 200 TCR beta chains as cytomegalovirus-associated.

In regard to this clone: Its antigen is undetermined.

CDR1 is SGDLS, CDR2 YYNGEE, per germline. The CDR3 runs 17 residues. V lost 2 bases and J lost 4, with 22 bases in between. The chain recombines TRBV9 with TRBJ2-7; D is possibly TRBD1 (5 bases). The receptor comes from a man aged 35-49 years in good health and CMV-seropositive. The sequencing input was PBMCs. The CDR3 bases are TGTGCCAGCAGCGTTGGCAGGGTTAAAAAGTTTCCTTACGAGCAGTACTTC. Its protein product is CASSVGRVKKFPYEQYF.